This TCR beta chain was retrieved from a study of CD8+ T cells in alopecia areata. Broader study findings: Lesional tissue from the scalp (especially in alopecia totalis/universalis) showed higher clonality than normal scalp.

Turning to this clone: Antigen: not known.

Trimming cost V 4 bases and J 6 bases; bases outside gene matches: 8. The CDR3 runs 16 residues. Germline lookup yields CDR1 MNHEY and CDR2 SVGAGI. Reverse transcription of extracted RNA yielded cDNA, which provided the sequencing template. This table comes from immunoSEQ multiplex PCR, and its TCRdb copy is limited to in-frame clones, with some not included. The repertoire holds about 140,000 clones, 82% seen once, with around 25% in the top ten. Treatment specified: oral pan-JAK inhibitor, 5-10 mg twice daily. This sequence originates from a human donor with alopecia areata. Sequencing was performed on CD8+ T cells sorted from blood, taken at week 4, from a patient treated with tofacitinib. The chain employs TRBV6-5 and TRBJ2-3, with 12 bases matching TRBD2. The CDR3 nucleotides read TGTGCCAGCAGTTTACTAGCGGGGGGCCTCACTGATACGCAGTATTTT. Translation: CASSLLAGGLTDTQYF.